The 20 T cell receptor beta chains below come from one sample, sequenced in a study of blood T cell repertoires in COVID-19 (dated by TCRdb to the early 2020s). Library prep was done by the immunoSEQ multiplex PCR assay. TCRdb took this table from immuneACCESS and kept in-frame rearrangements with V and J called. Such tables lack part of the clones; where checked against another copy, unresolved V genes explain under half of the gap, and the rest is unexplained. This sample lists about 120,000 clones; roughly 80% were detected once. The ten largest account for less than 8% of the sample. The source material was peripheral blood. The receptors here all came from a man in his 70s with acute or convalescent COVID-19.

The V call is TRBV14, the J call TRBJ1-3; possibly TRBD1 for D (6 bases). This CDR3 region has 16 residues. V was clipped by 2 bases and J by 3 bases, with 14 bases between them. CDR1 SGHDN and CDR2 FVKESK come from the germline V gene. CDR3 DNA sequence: TGTGCCAGCAGCCAAAGAACAGGGTCCGGTGGAAACACCATATATTTT. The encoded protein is CASSQRTGSGGNTIYF.

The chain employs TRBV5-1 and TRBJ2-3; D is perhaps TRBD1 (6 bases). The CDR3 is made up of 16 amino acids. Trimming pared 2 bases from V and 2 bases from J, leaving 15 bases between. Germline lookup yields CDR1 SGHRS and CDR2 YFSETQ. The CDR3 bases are TGCGCCAGCAGCTTACGGGGACAATCGAACACAGATACGCAGTATTTT. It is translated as CASSLRGQSNTDTQYF.

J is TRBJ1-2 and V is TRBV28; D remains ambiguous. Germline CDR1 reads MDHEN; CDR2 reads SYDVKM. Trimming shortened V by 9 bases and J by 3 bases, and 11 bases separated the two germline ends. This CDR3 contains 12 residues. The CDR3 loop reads CASTSLDYGYTF. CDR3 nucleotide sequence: TGTGCCAGTACTTCCCTCGACTATGGCTACACCTTC.

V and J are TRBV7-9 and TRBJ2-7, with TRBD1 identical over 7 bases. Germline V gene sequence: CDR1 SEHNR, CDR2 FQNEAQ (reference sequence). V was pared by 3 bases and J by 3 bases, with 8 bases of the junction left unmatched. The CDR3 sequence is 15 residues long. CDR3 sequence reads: CASSFPRQGHYEQYF. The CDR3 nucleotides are TGTGCCAGCAGCTTCCCGAGACAGGGCCACTACGAGCAGTACTTC.

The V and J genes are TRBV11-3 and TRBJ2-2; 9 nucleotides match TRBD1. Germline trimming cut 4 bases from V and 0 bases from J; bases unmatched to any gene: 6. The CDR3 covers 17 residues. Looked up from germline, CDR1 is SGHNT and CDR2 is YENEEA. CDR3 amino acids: CASSSYRGRTNTGELFF. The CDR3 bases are TGTGCCAGCAGCTCCTACAGGGGGCGGACGAACACCGGGGAGCTGTTTTTT. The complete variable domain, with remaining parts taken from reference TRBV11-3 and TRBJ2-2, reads EAGVVQSPRYKIIEKKQPVAFWCNPISGHNTLYWYLQNLGQGPELLIRYENEEAVDDSQLPKDRFSAERLKGVDSTLKIQPAELGDSAVYLCASSSYRGRTNTGELFFGEGSRLTVL.

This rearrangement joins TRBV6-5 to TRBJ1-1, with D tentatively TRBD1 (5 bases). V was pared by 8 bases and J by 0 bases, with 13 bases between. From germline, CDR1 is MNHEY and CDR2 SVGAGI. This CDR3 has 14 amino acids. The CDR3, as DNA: TGTGCCAGCTCTTTGGGGGGTATGAACACTGAAGCTTTCTTT. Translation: CASSLGGMNTEAFF.

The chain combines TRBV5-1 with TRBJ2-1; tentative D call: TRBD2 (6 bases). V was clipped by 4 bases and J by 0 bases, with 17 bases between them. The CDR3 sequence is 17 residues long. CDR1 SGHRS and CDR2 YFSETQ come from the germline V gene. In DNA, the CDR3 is TGCGCCAGCAGCATAGGCTCGGGGGAATTCTCCTACAATGAGCAGTTCTTC. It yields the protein CASSIGSGEFSYNEQFF.

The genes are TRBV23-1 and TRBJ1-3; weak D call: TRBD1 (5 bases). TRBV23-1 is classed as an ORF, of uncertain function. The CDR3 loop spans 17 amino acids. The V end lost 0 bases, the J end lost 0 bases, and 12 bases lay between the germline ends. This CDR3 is CASSQSWDGGSGNTIYF. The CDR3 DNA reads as TGCGCCAGCAGTCAATCTTGGGACGGGGGCTCTGGAAACACCATATATTTT.

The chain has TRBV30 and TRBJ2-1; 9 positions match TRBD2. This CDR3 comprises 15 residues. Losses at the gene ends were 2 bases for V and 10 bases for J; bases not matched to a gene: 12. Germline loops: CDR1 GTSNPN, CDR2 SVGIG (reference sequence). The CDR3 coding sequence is TGTGCCTGGAGTTTAGCACTAGCGGGCCTGAACGAGCAGTTCTTC. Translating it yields CAWSLALAGLNEQFF.

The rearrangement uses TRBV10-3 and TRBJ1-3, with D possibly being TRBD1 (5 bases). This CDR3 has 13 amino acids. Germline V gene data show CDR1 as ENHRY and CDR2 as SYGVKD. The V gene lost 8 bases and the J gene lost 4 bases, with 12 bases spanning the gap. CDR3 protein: CAIGTPNGNTIYF. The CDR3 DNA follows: TGTGCCATCGGGACTCCGAACGGAAACACCATATATTTT.

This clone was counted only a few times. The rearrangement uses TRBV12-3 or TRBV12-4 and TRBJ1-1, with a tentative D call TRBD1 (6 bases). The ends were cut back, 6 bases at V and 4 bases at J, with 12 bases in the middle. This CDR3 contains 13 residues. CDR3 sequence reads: CASSRGGVTEAFF. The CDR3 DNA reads TGTGCCAGCAGCCGAGGGGGGGTCACTGAAGCTTTCTTT.

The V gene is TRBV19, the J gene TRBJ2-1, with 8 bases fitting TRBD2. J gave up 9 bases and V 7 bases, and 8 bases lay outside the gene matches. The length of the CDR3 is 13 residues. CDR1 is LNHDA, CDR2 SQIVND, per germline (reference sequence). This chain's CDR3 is CASNPAGVGEQFF. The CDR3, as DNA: TGTGCCAGTAATCCAGCGGGAGTGGGTGAGCAGTTCTTC.

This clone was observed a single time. The CDR3: CASSPSRLGNQPQHF. The CDR3 bases are TGTGCCAGCAGCCCGAGTCGGTTAGGCAATCAGCCCCAGCATTTT. The chain has TRBV7-8 and TRBJ1-5; D call uncertain. V lost 5 bases and J lost 2, with 13 bases in between. This CDR3 has 15 amino acids. Germline V CDR1 and CDR2: SGHVS, FQNEAQ.

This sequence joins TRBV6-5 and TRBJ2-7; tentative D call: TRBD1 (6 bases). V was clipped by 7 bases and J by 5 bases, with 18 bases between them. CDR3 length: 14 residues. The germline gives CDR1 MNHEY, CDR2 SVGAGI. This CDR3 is CASTKGVGNNEQYF. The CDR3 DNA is TGTGCCAGCACCAAGGGGGTGGGGAACAACGAGCAGTACTTC.

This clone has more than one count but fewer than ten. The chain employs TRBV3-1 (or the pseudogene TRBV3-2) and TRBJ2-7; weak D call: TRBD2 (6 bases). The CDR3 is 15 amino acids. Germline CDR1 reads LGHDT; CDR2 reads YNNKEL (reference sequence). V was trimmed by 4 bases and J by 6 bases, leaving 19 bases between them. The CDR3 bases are TGTGCCAGCAGCCCCCAGGGAGGTTCTCTACGCGAGCAGTACTTC. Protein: CASSPQGGSLREQYF.

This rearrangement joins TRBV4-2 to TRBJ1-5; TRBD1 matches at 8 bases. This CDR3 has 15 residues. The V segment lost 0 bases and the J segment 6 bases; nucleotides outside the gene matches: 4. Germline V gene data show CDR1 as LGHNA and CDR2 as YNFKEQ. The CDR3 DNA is TGTGCCAGCAGCCAAGATGGACAGGGCCCTCAGCCCCAGCATTTT. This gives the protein CASSQDGQGPQPQHF.

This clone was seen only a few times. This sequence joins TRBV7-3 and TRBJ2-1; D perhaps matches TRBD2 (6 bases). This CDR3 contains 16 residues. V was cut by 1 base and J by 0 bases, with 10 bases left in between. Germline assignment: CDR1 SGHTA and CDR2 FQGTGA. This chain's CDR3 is CASSLMHGSSYNEQFF. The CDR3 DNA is TGTGCCAGCAGCTTAATGCACGGGAGCTCCTACAATGAGCAGTTCTTC.

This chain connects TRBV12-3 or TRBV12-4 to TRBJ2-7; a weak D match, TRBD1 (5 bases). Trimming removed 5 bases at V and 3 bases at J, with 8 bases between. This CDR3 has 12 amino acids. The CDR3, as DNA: TGTGCCAGCAGTCCCGACAGCTACGAGCAGTACTTC. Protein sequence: CASSPDSYEQYF.

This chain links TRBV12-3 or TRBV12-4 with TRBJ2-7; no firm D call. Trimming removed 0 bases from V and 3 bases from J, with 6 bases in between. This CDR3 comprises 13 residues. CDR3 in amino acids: CASSLAFRYEQYF. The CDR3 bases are TGTGCCAGCAGTTTAGCGTTCCGCTACGAGCAGTACTTC.

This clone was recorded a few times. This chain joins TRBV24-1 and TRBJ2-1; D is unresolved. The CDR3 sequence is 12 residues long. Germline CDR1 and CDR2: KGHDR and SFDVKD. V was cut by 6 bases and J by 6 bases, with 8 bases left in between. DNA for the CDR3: TGTGCCACCAGTTCGCCGGGCAATGAGCAGTTCTTC. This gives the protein CATSSPGNEQFF.